These 20 T cell receptor beta chains originate from one sample sequenced in a study of kidney transplant recipient with SARS-CoV-2 infection (dated by TCRdb to 2020 to 2023). According to the study, the label for this sample's time point signals: pre-pandemic baseline sample and day 111 after first positive SARS-CoV-2 test. These reads were obtained on an Illumina MiSeq. Using fastp trimming at Q25 and MiXCR clonotype assembly, TCRdb reanalyzed the public sequencing data and kept in-frame beta chains. Each record represents a unique CDR3 protein, reported with the most common genes and DNA among its rows. The table for this sample lists 200,000 to 300,000 distinct CDR3 sequences; 25% to 30% of them were counted only once. Of the sample, around 6.8% falls within the top ten clones. The source material was a blood sample, sampled at baseline and on day 111 from a kidney transplant recipient. Receptors were obtained from a male patient aged 30 to 39 who had COVID-19 and was a kidney transplant recipient. Post transplant, some T cells may arise from the graft donor.

This clonotype was seen ten or more times. The chain couples TRBV6-5 to TRBJ1-5; D uncertain. V gave up 6 bases and J gave up 2 bases, with 11 bases separating them. The CDR3 covers 14 residues. Germline V CDR1 and CDR2: MNHEY, SVGAGI. In DNA form, the CDR3 reads TGTGCCAGCAGGCCCAGATTAGGCAATCAGCCCCAGCATTTT. Its protein is CASRPRLGNQPQHF.

This clonotype has only one observation. Given a much more abundant clone one base away, this may be a read error. The J gene is TRBJ1-1, the V gene TRBV4-2, with D possibly TRBD1 on 6 matching bases. This CDR3 contains 16 residues. Germline CDR1 LGHNA, CDR2 YNFKEQ. V was cut by 3 bases and J by 1 base, with 15 bases left in between. CDR3 DNA sequence: TGTGCCAGCAGCCAGAAGGCCGGACAGAGGAACACTGAAGCTTTCTTT. Translated, it gives CASSQKAGQRNTEAFF.

About this clonotype: This may come from a read error, since a much larger clone is one base off. This sequence joins TRBV27 and TRBJ1-2, with D perhaps matching TRBD1 (5 bases). Germline CDR1 reads MNHEY; CDR2 reads SMNVEV (reference sequence). The CDR3 totals 16 residues. Trimming pared 5 bases from V and 3 bases from J, leaving 19 bases between. The CDR3 loop reads CASSPKSHGDHYGYTF. DNA for the CDR3: TGTGCCAGCAGTCCGAAATCCCACGGGGACCACTATGGCTACACCTTC.

The CDR3 DNA follows: TGCGCCAGCAGCTTCTCACTAGGACGTCGAAAGACCTATGGCTACACCTTC. This translates into CASSFSLGRRKTYGYTF. V gene TRBV4-3 combines with J gene TRBJ1-2; unclear D gene. Between the trimmed V and J ends, which lost 5 bases and 4 bases, there was a span of 23 bases. Germline V CDR1 and CDR2: LGHNA, YSLEER. This CDR3 comprises 17 residues.

J is TRBJ1-1 and V is TRBV6-5; D gene ambiguous. Trimming left V 4 bases short and J 4 bases short, with 19 bases between. Germline V gene data show CDR1 as MNHEY and CDR2 as SVGAGI. The CDR3 runs to 16 residues. CDR3 loop: CASSSYHPPGSTEAFF. The CDR3, as DNA: TGTGCCAGCAGTTCCTACCACCCCCCCGGAAGCACTGAAGCTTTCTTT.

This clonotype occurred many times. This sequence joins TRBV6-5 and TRBJ1-2, with D perhaps TRBD1 (5 bases). Germline loops: CDR1 MNHEY, CDR2 SVGAGI. The V end was cut by 7 bases, the J end by 3 bases, with 12 bases between. The CDR3 spans 13 residues. This CDR3 is CASNPGTDYGYTF. In DNA, the CDR3 is TGTGCCAGCAATCCCGGGACGGACTATGGCTACACCTTC.

This clonotype was seen only once. A much more abundant neighbour one base away suggests this may be a read error. This chain uses TRBV3-1 with TRBJ2-2; TRBD2 is a possible D gene (5 bases). Germline V gene lookup returns CDR1 LGHDT and CDR2 YNNKEL (reference sequence). The CDR3 has 18 residues. The DNA of the CDR3 is TGTGCCAGCAGCTCTATCCCTCCCATTTCAGACTTGACCGGGGAGCTGCTTTTT. Protein product: CASSSIPPISDLTGELLF.

This clonotype was observed many times. The chain couples TRBV20-1 to TRBJ2-7; TRBD1 aligns across 7 bases. With 7 bases clipped from V and 3 bases from J, the junction kept 6 bases outside the gene matches. The CDR3 loop spans 12 amino acids. Germline CDR1 is DFQATT and CDR2 is SNEGSKA (reference sequence). The CDR3 protein is CSVEGGLYEQYF. The DNA of the CDR3 is TGCAGTGTTGAAGGGGGCCTCTACGAGCAGTACTTC.

This clonotype was counted ten times or more. The chain couples TRBV19 to TRBJ2-2; 8 bases fit TRBD1. The CDR3 contains 14 residues. Germline values: CDR1 LNHDA, CDR2 SQIVND (reference sequence). V was pared by 8 bases and J by 6 bases, with 8 bases of the junction left unmatched. The CDR3 is CASCGQGGAGELFF. For the CDR3, the DNA is TGTGCCAGTTGTGGACAGGGAGGCGCCGGGGAGCTGTTTTTT.

Remarks on this clonotype: This likely stems from a read error, as it lies one base from a far larger clone. The gene calls are TRBV11-2 and TRBJ2-7, with D possibly matching TRBD1 (5 bases). Looked up from germline, CDR1 is SGHAT and CDR2 is FQNNGV. Trimming removed 1 base from V and 10 bases from J, with 20 bases in between. This CDR3 is 15 amino acids long. CDR3 bases: TGTGCCAGCAGCTTAGTCAAGGGGCCCCAAGAGGCCCAGTACTTC. Its translation is CASSLVKGPQEAQYF.

This clonotype was observed at least ten times. The chain joins TRBV6-6 to TRBJ1-2; the D gene is possibly TRBD1 (5 bases). The V end was cut by 10 bases, the J end by 8 bases, with 20 bases between. Germline CDR1 reads MNHNY; CDR2 reads SVGAGI (reference sequence). CDR3 size: 13 residues. CDR3 loop: CAITSQGPGGYTF. The CDR3 bases are TGTGCCATCACCTCCCAGGGACCGGGGGGCTACACCTTC.

In its sample, this clonotype was seen many times. The chain joins TRBV15 to TRBJ2-7; unclear D gene. The CDR3 sequence is 14 residues long. From germline, CDR1 is LNHNV and CDR2 YYDKDF (reference sequence). Trimming removed 0 bases at V and 2 bases at J, with 8 bases between. Written as DNA, the CDR3 is TGTGCCACCAGCAGAGATCTGGCGGCCTACGAGCAGTACTTC. Translation: CATSRDLAAYEQYF.

This clonotype appeared many times. This chain links TRBV6-4 with TRBJ1-5; possibly TRBD1 for D (5 bases). The germline gives CDR1 MRHNA, CDR2 SNTAGT. With 3 bases removed from V and 5 bases from J, the gap between germline ends came to 20 bases. The CDR3 extends over 17 amino acids. The CDR3 DNA sequence: TGTGCCAGCAGTGATGGGTCCAGGAGCAAACAGGATCAGCCCCAGCATTTT. It codes for CASSDGSRSKQDQPQHF.

The chain employs TRBV2 and TRBJ2-3; 9 positions agree with TRBD1. The DNA end is a closer match to TRBJ1-5, so the J assignment may be wrong. This CDR3 comprises 15 residues. Germline CDR1 SNHLY, CDR2 FYNNEI. The CDR3 here is CASRRNRGLDDTQHF. The CDR3 DNA follows: TGTGCCAGCAGACGCAACAGGGGGCTAGACGATACGCAGCATTTT.

At least ten counts were recorded for this clonotype. This chain uses TRBV11-2 with TRBJ1-4; no clear D gene. There are 11 residues in the CDR3. Trimming left V 1 base short and J 8 bases short, with 2 bases between. CDR1 SGHAT and CDR2 FQNNGV come from the germline V gene. The CDR3 region is CASSLGEKLFF. In DNA, the CDR3 is TGTGCCAGCAGCTTAGGGGAAAAACTGTTTTTT.

V and J are TRBV20-1 and TRBJ1-5; TRBD1 aligns across 7 bases. The CDR3 is 14 residues long. Germline trimming cut 5 bases from V and 5 bases from J; bases unmatched to any gene: 9. Germline V gene lookup returns CDR1 DFQATT and CDR2 SNEGSKA (reference sequence). Here the CDR3 reads CSAETGEVDQPQHF. The CDR3 DNA follows: TGCAGTGCTGAAACAGGGGAGGTGGATCAGCCCCAGCATTTT.

This clonotype was observed at least ten times. The chain couples TRBV10-3 to TRBJ2-3; D unclear. The CDR3 totals 13 residues. Trimming took off 8 bases at V and 0 bases at J, with 9 bases between the two ends. The germline V gene encodes CDR1 ENHRY and CDR2 SYGVKD. CDR3 DNA sequence: TGTGCCATCTCCCACGGAAGCACAGATACGCAGTATTTT. It yields the protein CAISHGSTDTQYF.

Remarks on this clonotype: With a much larger clone just one base away, this may be a read error. This chain uses TRBV18 with TRBJ1-6; possible D gene TRBD1, 5 bases. The CDR3 contains 13 residues. Germline values: CDR1 KGHSH, CDR2 LQKENI. In DNA, the CDR3 is TGTGCCAGCTCACCTCAGGGTAATCCACCCCTCCACTTT. Protein product: CASSPQGNPPLHF. Looking up the rest from reference TRBV18 and TRBJ1-6 gives the full variable domain: NAGVMQNPRHLVRRRGQEARLRCSPMKGHSHVYWYRQLPEEGLKFMVYLQKENIIDESGMPKERFSAEFPKEGPSILRIQQVVRGDSAAYFCASSPQGNPPLHFGNGTRLTVT.

This clonotype was observed at least ten times. The chain uses TRBV25-1 and TRBJ1-1; D is uncertain. Looked up from germline, CDR1 is MGHDK and CDR2 is SYGVNS. The CDR3 runs to 15 residues. V dropped 9 bases and J dropped 10 bases, with 27 bases sitting between them. The CDR3 DNA reads TGTGCCAGGATTCTCATCACCGACCCGAATGGTAGAGCTTTCTTT. This translates into CARILITDPNGRAFF.

As regards this clonotype: Being one base from a much bigger clone, this may be a read error. The chain couples TRBV24-1 to TRBJ2-2, with 9 nucleotides matching TRBD2. J lost 4 bases, V lost 5 bases, and 22 bases had no gene match. Germline CDR1 is KGHDR and CDR2 is SFDVKD. The CDR3 length is 21 residues. CDR3 region: CATSVDDKGSSGIWGTGELFF. Here the CDR3 DNA reads TGTGCCACCAGTGTCGACGACAAGGGGTCTAGCGGGATCTGGGGCACCGGGGAGCTGTTTTTT.